The clone carrying this T cell receptor beta chain was counted at least ten times. The CDR3 totals 14 residues. The germline V gene has CDR1 LNHNV and CDR2 YYDKDF (reference sequence). With V trimmed by 5 bases and J by 5 bases, 9 bases remained unmatched. The sample is drawn from a study of blood T cell repertoires in COVID-19. Study in general: COVID-19 samples collected from the United States, Italy and Spain covered acute and convalescent phases. T cells, B-cell-depleted T cells, or PBMCs supplied cDNA or gDNA.

In the authors' methods: Estimation of nucleated cell counts was performed using reference gene primer amplification. Profiling relied on immunoSEQ multiplex PCR, and the TCRdb table lists in-frame clones only, not all of them. The V and J calls and clone size were taken over from that table, and D and trimming were inferred from the DNA. The repertoire holds 150,000 to 200,000 clones, with around 81% as singletons. The chain uses TRBV15 and TRBJ2-7; 7 bases are shared with TRBD1. The sequenced sample was peripheral blood. The sequence was collected from a man in his 60s with active or convalescent COVID-19. The CDR3 loop reads CATSPGGDSDEQYF. The CDR3 DNA is TGTGCCACCAGCCCCGGTGGGGACAGCGACGAGCAGTACTTC.